The rows below give T cell receptor beta chains drawn from one sample of a study of vaccination and CD4 T cells after COVID-19. From the PCR reads, TCRdb called clonotypes with MiXCR, one entry per CDR3 protein. The data show 17,000 or so distinct CDR3 sequences, around 43% seen once. These receptors have no identified antigens. This specimen consisted of CD4+ T cells from blood, cultured in vitro, obtained before SARS-CoV-2 vaccination. The receptors were gathered from a human donor who received a COVID-19 vaccine. Both conserved end residues are part of each CDR3. D genes are given only for firm matches. Clone size is shown for a subset of rows, as once, few, many or a class of expanded clone.

clone_size | j_call | v_call | d_call | cdr3_aa | cdr3_nt
- | TRBJ2-2 | TRBV7-3 | TRBD2 | CASSQTSGGTGELFF | TGTGCCAGCAGCCAGACTAGCGGGGGGACAGGGGAGCTGTTTTTT
- | TRBJ2-2 | TRBV2 | - | CASRVDRNTGELFF | TGTGCCAGCAGGGTTGACAGGAACACCGGGGAGCTGTTTTTT
- | TRBJ2-1 | TRBV12-3/TRBV12-4 | TRBD2 | CASSKTIAGGHNEQFF | TGTGCCAGCAGTAAAACGATAGCGGGGGGGCACAATGAGCAGTTCTTC
few | TRBJ2-7 | TRBV6-1 | - | CASRRTENSYEQYF | TGTGCCAGCAGAAGGACAGAAAATTCCTACGAGCAGTACTTC
- | TRBJ1-1 | TRBV6-1 | - | CASSEGYRNTEAFF | TGTGCCAGCAGTGAAGGCTACAGAAACACTGAAGCTTTCTTT
few | TRBJ1-2 | TRBV27 | - | CASSLLSGVNYGYTF | TGTGCCAGCAGTTTATTGTCCGGGGTGAACTATGGCTACACCTTC
few | TRBJ1-5 | TRBV6-1 | TRBD1 | CASSTGDGNQPQHF | TGTGCCAGCAGCACAGGGGATGGAAATCAGCCCCAGCATTTT
few | TRBJ1-2 | TRBV7-9 | TRBD1 | CASSQGPRGDRGDYGYTF | TGTGCCAGCAGCCAGGGACCCAGGGGGGACAGGGGTGACTATGGCTACACCTTC
few | TRBJ1-2 | TRBV7-9 | - | CASSLRRDWSGYTF | TGTGCCAGCAGCTTACGCAGGGATTGGAGTGGCTACACCTTC
few | TRBJ2-1 | TRBV7-8 | - | CASSPSYLEQFF | TGTGCCAGCAGCCCGAGTTACCTAGAGCAGTTCTTC
- | TRBJ1-1 | TRBV2 | - | CASTRGGGQDTEAFF | TGTGCCAGCACCCGAGGGGGGGGGCAAGACACTGAAGCTTTCTTT